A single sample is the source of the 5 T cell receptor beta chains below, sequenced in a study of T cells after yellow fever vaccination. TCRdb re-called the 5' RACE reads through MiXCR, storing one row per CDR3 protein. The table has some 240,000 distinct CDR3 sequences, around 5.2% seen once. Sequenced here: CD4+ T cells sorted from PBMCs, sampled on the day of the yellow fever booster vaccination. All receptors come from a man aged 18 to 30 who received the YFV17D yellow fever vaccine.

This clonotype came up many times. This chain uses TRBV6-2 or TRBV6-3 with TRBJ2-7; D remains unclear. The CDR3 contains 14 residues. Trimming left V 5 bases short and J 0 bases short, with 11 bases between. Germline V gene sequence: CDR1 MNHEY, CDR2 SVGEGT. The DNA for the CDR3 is TGTGCCAGCAGTAAGACCGAAAGCTCCTACGAGCAGTACTTC. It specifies CASSKTESSYEQYF.

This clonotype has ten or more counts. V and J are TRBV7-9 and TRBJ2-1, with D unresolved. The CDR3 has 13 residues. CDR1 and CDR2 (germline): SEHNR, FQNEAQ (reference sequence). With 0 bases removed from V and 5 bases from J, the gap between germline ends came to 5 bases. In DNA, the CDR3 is TGTGCCAGCAGCTTAGCGGGAAACAATGAGCAGTTCTTC. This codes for CASSLAGNNEQFF.

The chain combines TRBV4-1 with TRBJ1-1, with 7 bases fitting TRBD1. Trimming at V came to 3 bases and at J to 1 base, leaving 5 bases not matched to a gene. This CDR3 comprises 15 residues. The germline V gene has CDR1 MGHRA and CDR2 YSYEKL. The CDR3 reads CASSHWDRENTEAFF. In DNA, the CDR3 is TGCGCCAGCAGCCACTGGGACAGAGAGAACACTGAAGCTTTCTTT.

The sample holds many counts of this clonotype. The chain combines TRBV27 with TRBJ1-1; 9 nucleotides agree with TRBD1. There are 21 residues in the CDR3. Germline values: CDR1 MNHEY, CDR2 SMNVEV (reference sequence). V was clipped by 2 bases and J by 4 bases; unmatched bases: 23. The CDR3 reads CASSLLGFGTGILQSGTEAFF. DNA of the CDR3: TGTGCCAGCAGTTTACTTGGCTTTGGGACAGGGATCTTACAATCGGGCACTGAAGCTTTCTTT.

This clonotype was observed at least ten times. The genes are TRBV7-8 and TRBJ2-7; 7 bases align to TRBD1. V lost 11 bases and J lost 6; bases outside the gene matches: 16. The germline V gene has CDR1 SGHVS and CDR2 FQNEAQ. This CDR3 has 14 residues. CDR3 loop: CAGPPNRGRGEQYV. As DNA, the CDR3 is TGTGCCGGACCCCCAAACAGGGGAAGGGGCGAGCAGTACGTC.